The present TCR beta chain was sequenced within a study of control samples from healthy donors and cancer patients. Trimming removed 1 base from V and 4 bases from J, with 17 bases in between. This CDR3 has 16 residues. Germline CDR1 is SGHDT and CDR2 is YYEEEE. The repertoire was sequenced with immunoSEQ multiplex PCR; TCRdb's copy has only in-frame clones and lacks some. The sample lists about 40,000 clones; around 87% were seen once. The clonotype originates from a woman in her sixties with lung cancer. The source material was PBMCs. The J gene is TRBJ2-5, the V gene TRBV5-6, with D possibly TRBD1 on 6 matching bases. As DNA, the CDR3 is TGTGCCAGCAGCTTGTATTTAACAGGGAGCGGAGAGACCCAGTACTTC. Translated, it gives CASSLYLTGSGETQYF.